This TCR beta chain was documented in a study of cytomegalovirus exposure and HLA in healthy donors. Overall study context: Sequencing of 180 million or so T cells in an earlier analysis found roughly 120 million unique TCR beta sequences. Overall study results and limits: Later analysis found that TCR beta chains associated with HLA were more clonally expanded than other, equally common chains. The study flagged 150 to 200 TCR beta chains as cytomegalovirus-associated.

V lost 3 bases to trimming and J lost 2 bases, with 2 bases between them. CDR1 and CDR2 (germline): MDHEN, SYDVKM. The CDR3 totals 11 residues. The PCR had 60 Vbeta and 13 Jbeta primers. Assay: immunoSEQ multiplex PCR; the TCRdb copy retains only in-frame clones and omits some. The sample consists of about 270,000 clones, around 66% of them appearing once. On this clone itself: Its antigen is not known. Distinct nucleotide sequences in the sample also encode this CDR3.

The sequence came from a female donor in good health and CMV-seronegative. The V and J genes are TRBV28 and TRBJ2-7; D gene ambiguous. The specimen sequenced was PBMCs. CDR3 loop: CASSFTYEQYF. In DNA, the CDR3 is TGTGCCAGCAGTTTTACCTACGAGCAGTACTTC. Full variable domain (missing parts from reference TRBV28 and TRBJ2-7): DVKVTQSSRYLVKRTGEKVFLECVQDMDHENMFWYRQDPGLGLRLIYFSYDVKMKEKGDIPEGYSVSREKKERFSLILESASTNQTSMYLCASSFTYEQYFGPGTRLTVT.